The present T cell receptor beta chain was sequenced within a study of T cell responses to AZD1222 COVID-19 vaccine. Across the whole study: Second-dose intervals of approximately 4 or approximately 12 weeks were pooled.

Study-level points and caveats: Clonal diversity was possibly underestimated, and the donors were mostly white British, with more females. CD4 TCRs linked to vaccination spanned spike, dominating at 160-218 and 743-854. Of the AZD1222 recipients, only five to seven were seropositive at baseline.

The CDR3 has 14 residues. CDR1 and CDR2 (germline): SGHTA, FQGNSA. Deletions cut 3 bases from V and 3 bases from J, with 11 bases between. The table came from immunoSEQ multiplex PCR; TCRdb's copy has only in-frame clones and leaves some out. The repertoire holds fewer than 150,000 clones, with roughly 84% as singletons. With respect to this clone: Its antigen is not identified.

Sequences were derived from peripheral blood, sampled on day 0 of AZD1222 vaccination. This chain connects TRBV7-2 to TRBJ1-2; no clear D gene. This clonotype was sampled from an adult in good health. The CDR3 DNA is TGTGCCAGCAGCTTTCGGGGATGGGACTATGGCTACACCTTC. Amino acid sequence: CASSFRGWDYGYTF.